These T cell receptor beta chains were read from a single sample in a study of shared clonotypes between healthy human individuals. Assay used: immunoSEQ multiplex PCR; TCRdb lists only in-frame clones, some missing. The repertoire holds a few hundred thousand clones, with more than 95% as singletons. The sequenced sample was naive CD4+ T cells sorted from blood. The receptors here all came from a woman in her thirties in good health. Each CDR3 is given with its conserved first and last residue. D genes are given only for firm matches. Size is omitted from some rows. Given values are once, few, many or a class for expanded clones.

v_call	j_call	clone_size	d_call	cdr3_aa	cdr3_nt
TRBV11-2	TRBJ2-2	NA	NA	CASSVRASPNTGELFF	TGTGCCAGCAGCGTAAGGGCCAGCCCGAACACCGGGGAGCTGTTTTTT
TRBV25-1	TRBJ1-1	NA	TRBD1	CASSESVRGVGVAFF	TGTGCCAGCAGTGAATCCGTCAGGGGGGTCGGGGTAGCTTTCTTT
TRBV14	TRBJ1-2	once	NA	CASSLGTWMGYGYTF	TGTGCCAGCAGCCTCGGGACTTGGATGGGGTATGGCTACACCTTC
TRBV4-1	TRBJ2-2	NA	NA	CASSQPVRQAGELFF	TGCGCCAGCAGCCAACCCGTCCGGCAGGCCGGGGAGCTGTTTTTT
TRBV27	TRBJ2-7	NA	NA	CASSRMRSSYEQYF	TGTGCCAGCAGTAGGATGAGGAGCTCCTACGAGCAGTACTTC
TRBV11-2	TRBJ2-5	NA	NA	CASSPRRLGQETQYF	TGTGCCAGCAGTCCACGCCGGTTGGGGCAAGAGACCCAGTACTTC
TRBV11-2	TRBJ2-7	NA	NA	CASSLAGPRFLAEQYF	TGTGCCAGCAGCTTAGCCGGTCCTCGTTTCCTAGCCGAGCAGTACTTC
TRBV6-1	TRBJ1-3	NA	NA	CASRAALAPGNTIYF	TGTGCCAGCAGAGCCGCACTAGCGCCCGGAAACACCATATATTTT
TRBV2	TRBJ2-2	NA	NA	CASSENGAGELFF	TGTGCCAGCAGTGAGAATGGAGCCGGGGAGCTGTTTTTT
TRBV11-2	TRBJ1-3	NA	NA	CASSFGPSGNTIYF	TGTGCCAGCAGCTTTGGACCCTCTGGAAACACCATATATTTT
TRBV29-1	TRBJ2-7	NA	NA	CSVVGAPTYEQYF	TGCAGCGTTGTAGGGGCGCCCACCTACGAGCAGTACTTC
TRBV18	TRBJ2-3	NA	TRBD2	CASSPRTSGSGTDTQYF	TGTGCCAGCTCACCACGGACTAGCGGGAGCGGCACAGATACGCAGTATTTT
TRBV28	TRBJ2-2	NA	NA	CASTRRAGTGELFF	TGTGCCAGCACTCGGAGGGCCGGCACCGGGGAGCTGTTTTTT
TRBV11-2	TRBJ2-2	NA	NA	CASSPWTGELFF	TGTGCCAGCAGCCCCTGGACCGGGGAGCTGTTTTTT
TRBV4-1	TRBJ1-2	NA	NA	CASSQGQYGYTF	TGCGCCAGCAGCCAAGGACAATATGGCTACACCTTC
TRBV6-5	TRBJ2-2	NA	TRBD1	CASSYVTGGAGELFF	TGTGCCAGCAGTTACGTGACAGGGGGGGCCGGGGAGCTGTTTTTT
TRBV10-2	TRBJ2-7	NA	TRBD2	CASLPGTSGSYEQYF	TGCGCCAGCCTTCCTGGGACTAGCGGCTCCTACGAGCAGTACTTC
TRBV19	TRBJ2-7	NA	NA	CASSIDRDVEQYF	TGTGCCAGTAGTATAGACAGGGATGTGGAGCAGTACTTC
TRBV5-1	TRBJ2-7	NA	TRBD1	CASSLRQGAHEQYF	TGCGCCAGCAGCCTACGACAGGGGGCCCACGAGCAGTACTTC
TRBV4-1	TRBJ2-7	NA	TRBD2	CASSQDRSSGRFKYEQYF	TGCGCCAGCAGCCAAGATCGGTCTAGCGGGAGATTTAAATACGAGCAGTACTTC
TRBV10-2	TRBJ2-1	NA	TRBD2	CASSETRLAGVSNEQFF	TGCGCCAGCAGTGAGACGCGACTAGCGGGGGTTAGCAATGAGCAGTTCTTC
TRBV18	TRBJ1-4	NA	NA	CASLGQRNEKLFF	TGTGCCAGCTTAGGGCAGCGTAATGAAAAACTGTTTTTT
TRBV28	TRBJ2-7	NA	TRBD1	CASRPTPGQGAYEQYF	TGTGCCAGCAGACCGACACCGGGACAGGGGGCCTACGAGCAGTACTTC
TRBV7-2	TRBJ2-5	NA	TRBD2	CASSSRTGRGETQYF	TGTGCCAGCAGCTCGCGGACTGGGAGGGGAGAGACCCAGTACTTC
TRBV5-5	TRBJ2-2	NA	NA	CASSSRVNTGELFF	TGTGCCAGCAGCTCCAGAGTAAACACCGGGGAGCTGTTTTTT
TRBV2	TRBJ2-2	NA	TRBD1	CASSTPRTGRNTGELFF	TGTGCCAGCAGTACCCCCAGGACAGGGCGGAACACCGGGGAGCTGTTTTTT
TRBV21-1	TRBJ2-5	NA	NA	CASSKADSGTKGRGLETQYF	TGTGCCAGCAGCAAAGCGGATAGCGGGACCAAAGGGAGGGGGCTAGAGACCCAGTACTTC
TRBV11-1	TRBJ2-7	NA	NA	CASSLGVTPLSYEQYF	TGTGCCAGCAGCTTAGGAGTGACCCCTCTCTCCTACGAGCAGTACTTC
TRBV19	TRBJ2-7	NA	NA	CASSGRPPYEQYF	TGTGCCAGTAGTGGACGGCCACCCTACGAGCAGTACTTC
TRBV5-1	TRBJ2-5	NA	NA	CASSLAVGGGAETQYF	TGCGCCAGCAGCTTGGCCGTGGGAGGTGGGGCGGAGACCCAGTACTTC